A selection of T cell receptor beta chains follows, all from one sample in a study of vaccination and CD4 T cells after COVID-19. A single record per CDR3 protein comes from TCRdb applying MiXCR to the PCR reads. The sample consists of under 7,000 distinct CDR3 sequences, approximately 34% of them appearing once. Antigens for these TCRs are unknown. Sample: CD4+ T cells from blood, cultured in vitro. Receptors were obtained from a human donor in good health. Both conserved end residues are part of each CDR3. The order of the fields is J gene, clone size, V gene, D gene, CDR3 DNA, CDR3 protein. A D gene is named only where the DNA matches it firmly. Part of the rows lack a size; the others show once, few, many or a class for expanded clones.

TRBJ2-7 | - | TRBV7-2 | - | TGTGCCAGCAGCCCTTCCGCGCGAGAGCAGTACTTC | CASSPSAREQYF
TRBJ2-5 | - | TRBV7-8 | - | TGTGCCAGCAGCTTTTACCAAGAGACCCAGTACTTC | CASSFYQETQYF
TRBJ2-1 | - | TRBV10-3 | - | TGTGCCATCAGTGAGTCCGATGAGCAGTTCTTC | CAISESDEQFF
TRBJ1-2 | few | TRBV19 | TRBD1 | TGTGCCAGTAGTATTTGGGACAGCTCAAAGCTTGGCTACACCTTC | CASSIWDSSKLGYTF
TRBJ2-2 | medium-sized | TRBV7-3 | TRBD2 | TGTGCCAGCAGCTCCGGACTAGCGGGAGCGGTCGGGGAGCTGTTTTTT | CASSSGLAGAVGELFF
TRBJ2-7 | - | TRBV27 | - | TGTGCCAGCTGGAAACAGGGAATCCCCCTACCCCCGTACTTC | CASWKQGIPLPPYF
TRBJ2-7 | - | TRBV6-1 | TRBD2 | TGTGCCAGCAGTGCCATAGCGGGGTCCTACGAGCAGTACTTC | CASSAIAGSYEQYF
TRBJ2-7 | - | TRBV2 | TRBD1 | TGTGCCAGCCGGGACAGGGAGCAGTACTTC | CASRDREQYF
TRBJ2-7 | few | TRBV6-1 | TRBD2 | TGTGCCAGCAGCCTTGCCGGGACTAAAGACGAGCAGTACTTC | CASSLAGTKDEQYF
TRBJ2-7 | - | TRBV5-1 | TRBD1 | TGCGCCAGCAGGAGGACCGGGACAGGGTCAAGCGAGCAGTACTTC | CASRRTGTGSSEQYF
TRBJ1-3 | few | TRBV7-2 | - | TGTGCCAGCAGCTTAGGGGGCTCGGGGAACACCATATATTTT | CASSLGGSGNTIYF
TRBJ1-5 | few | TRBV19 | - | TGTGCCAGTTCCGACCGTAACAATCAGCCCCAGCATTTT | CASSDRNNQPQHF
TRBJ1-5 | few | TRBV7-8 | - | TGTGCCAGCAGCTTTAGTGGGCAGATTACAAGTCAGCCCCAGCATTTT | CASSFSGQITSQPQHF
TRBJ2-3 | few | TRBV20-1 | - | TGCAGTGCTAGAGATGCCGGACTTTCCACAGATACGCAGTATTTT | CSARDAGLSTDTQYF
TRBJ1-2 | few | TRBV20-1 | TRBD1 | TGCAGTGCCACACGGGACAGGGGGCGACGAGGCTACACCTTC | CSATRDRGRRGYTF
TRBJ1-2 | few | TRBV6-1 | TRBD1 | TGTGGGGCGCGGGACAGGGTGTTTCATGGCTACACCTTC | CGARDRVFHGYTF
TRBJ1-2 | - | TRBV29-1 | - | TGCAGCGTTGATTCCCTGGGGGCAGACTATGGCTACACCTTC | CSVDSLGADYGYTF
TRBJ1-5 | medium-sized | TRBV20-1 | TRBD1 | TGCAGTGCTAGGGAAATGGGACAGGTCGTACAGCCCCAGCATTTT | CSAREMGQVVQPQHF
TRBJ1-1 | - | TRBV7-9 | - | TGTGCCAGCAGCCCAAGGGCCACTAGAAGTTGGACTTTCTTT | CASSPRATRSWTFF
TRBJ2-7 | once | TRBV21-1 | - | TGTGCCAGCAGCACAAGCAGGGGCGGGATCTCCTACGAGCAGTACTTC | CASSTSRGGISYEQYF
TRBJ1-1 | - | TRBV9 | - | TGTGCCAGCAGCGCTTTTCACACCCGACCGAGACCCATGAACACTGAAGCTTTCTTT | CASSAFHTRPRPMNTEAFF
TRBJ2-7 | once | TRBV30 | - | TGTGCCTGGAGTCTCCCGGATCCCTGGGACGAGCAGTACTTC | CAWSLPDPWDEQYF
TRBJ2-5 | few | TRBV27 | - | TGTGCCAGCAGTCCAAGGGATCGCGCAGGGTGGCAGACCCAGTACTTC | CASSPRDRAGWQTQYF
TRBJ2-3 | - | TRBV6-2/TRBV6-3 | TRBD2 | TGTGCCAGCAGTACTCTACTAGCGGGAGTAACCCCAACAGGGGCAGATACGCAGTATTTT | CASSTLLAGVTPTGADTQYF
TRBJ2-1 | few | TRBV27 | - | TGTGCCAGCAACATAAGGCCCCTGGGCCATGAGCAGTTCTTC | CASNIRPLGHEQFF
TRBJ1-5 | few | TRBV6-1 | - | TGTGCCAGCAGTCGAGAGTCAGGTCAGCCCCAGCATTTT | CASSRESGQPQHF
TRBJ1-2 | - | TRBV20-1 | - | TGCAGTGCTAGAAAACAGGCTCGCGGCTACACCTTC | CSARKQARGYTF
TRBJ2-7 | - | TRBV6-5 | TRBD2 | TGTGCCAGCAGTTACAGAGGACTAGCAGTTGCCTACGAGCAGTACTTC | CASSYRGLAVAYEQYF
TRBJ2-3 | - | TRBV28 | - | TGTGCCAGCAGTTCTGGACTAGGGGGGACAGATACGCAGTATTTT | CASSSGLGGTDTQYF
TRBJ2-5 | few | TRBV6-1 | TRBD1 | TGTGCCAGCACTGGACAGGCCCAAGAGACCCAGTACTTC | CASTGQAQETQYF
TRBJ2-1 | - | TRBV20-1 | TRBD1 | TGCAGTGCTAGGAAGATTGACAGGGACGGCAATGAGCAGTTCTTC | CSARKIDRDGNEQFF
TRBJ2-7 | few | TRBV6-1 | - | TGTGCCAGCAGTCGACGACCGGAGGCCCTTTACGAGCAGTACTTC | CASSRRPEALYEQYF
TRBJ2-5 | few | TRBV24-1 | - | TGTGCCACCAGTGATCGTGGAGGGGAGACCCAGTACTTC | CATSDRGGETQYF
TRBJ2-1 | - | TRBV20-1 | TRBD2 | TGCAGTGCACCGACTAGCGGGAGACACTACAATGAGCAGTTCTTC | CSAPTSGRHYNEQFF
TRBJ1-4 | - | TRBV2 | - | TGTGCCAGCAGTGACACCCGGATGGGGAATGAAAAACTGTTTTTT | CASSDTRMGNEKLFF
TRBJ2-1 | few | TRBV6-1 | TRBD2 | TGTGCCAGCAGTGCTATAGCGGGATCACGCAATGAGCAGTTCTTC | CASSAIAGSRNEQFF
TRBJ2-3 | few | TRBV28 | - | TGTGCCAGCAGTTCCTTCACAGATACGCAGTATTTT | CASSSFTDTQYF
TRBJ2-7 | - | TRBV6-1 | TRBD1 | TGTGCCAGCAAAGTGGTTTGGCAGGGGGACTACGAGCAGTACTTC | CASKVVWQGDYEQYF
TRBJ2-7 | - | TRBV5-1 | - | TGCGCCAGCAGCCAAGGAGCCTACGAGCAGTACTTC | CASSQGAYEQYF
TRBJ2-1 | - | TRBV19 | TRBD2 | TGTGCCAGTCCCCCTTGGACTAGCCACTACAATGAGCAGTTCTTC | CASPPWTSHYNEQFF
TRBJ2-1 | few | TRBV24-1 | TRBD2 | TGTGCCACCAGTGATCCAGCAGGGAGGGCCCGAGATGAGCAGTTCTTC | CATSDPAGRARDEQFF
TRBJ1-2 | - | TRBV2 | - | TGTGCCAGCAGTTGGGCACAGGAGGCTCCGAACTATGGCTACACCTTC | CASSWAQEAPNYGYTF
TRBJ2-7 | - | TRBV24-1 | - | TGTGCCACCAGTGATTCCCGGACGGACTACGAGCAGTACTTC | CATSDSRTDYEQYF
TRBJ2-5 | once | TRBV2 | TRBD1 | TGTGCCAGCAGTGAAGGTGGGGCAGGGGGCTGGGAGACCCAGTACTTC | CASSEGGAGGWETQYF
TRBJ2-5 | - | TRBV2 | TRBD1 | TGTGCCAGCAGTGAAAGGACAGGTCGTCAAGAGACCCAGTACTTC | CASSERTGRQETQYF
TRBJ1-2 | few | TRBV20-1 | - | TGCAGTGCTAGGAAAAAACAGGTCTCAGGGGGCTACACCTTC | CSARKKQVSGGYTF
TRBJ2-3 | - | TRBV6-4 | - | TGTGCCAGCAGTGAATTCCCCGACAGTAGCACAGATACGCAGTATTTT | CASSEFPDSSTDTQYF
TRBJ1-2 | few | TRBV27 | TRBD1 | TGTGCCAGCAGTTCCGCCCCTACAGGGGGCTCTAACTATGGCTACACCTTC | CASSSAPTGGSNYGYTF
TRBJ2-4 | - | TRBV28 | - | TGTGCCAGTGGAGTGAAAAACATTCAGTACTTC | CASGVKNIQYF
TRBJ2-1 | - | TRBV20-1 | - | TGCAGTGCTAGATATGGTGTGAATGAGCAGTTCTTC | CSARYGVNEQFF
TRBJ2-1 | - | TRBV15 | - | TGTGCCACCAGCAGAGGGGGTTACAATGAGCAGTTCTTC | CATSRGGYNEQFF
TRBJ2-3 | few | TRBV28 | - | TGTGCCAGCAGCTTCCTAAGTGGCACAGATACGCAGTATTTT | CASSFLSGTDTQYF
TRBJ2-1 | once | TRBV20-1 | - | TGCAGTGCTGCACCTAGCGTTGGGAGCTACAATGAGCAGTTCTTC | CSAAPSVGSYNEQFF
TRBJ2-5 | few | TRBV27 | - | TGTGCCAGCAGCCCACAGTGGGGTGGTACCCAGTACTTC | CASSPQWGGTQYF
TRBJ2-7 | - | TRBV21-1 | - | TGTGCCAGCAGCAACCGTTTGGGACAGCACCTTTCACCGGGATCCTACGAGCAGTACTTC | CASSNRLGQHLSPGSYEQYF
TRBJ1-2 | - | TRBV6-2/TRBV6-3 | - | TGTGCCAGCAGCAACCTACTCCTCCCGAACTATGGCTACACCTTC | CASSNLLLPNYGYTF
TRBJ2-7 | - | TRBV27 | TRBD2 | TGTGCCAGCAGTCCCCGTTTAGCGGGAGCCGCACTTAGGGACGAGCAGTACTTC | CASSPRLAGAALRDEQYF
TRBJ2-3 | - | TRBV27 | - | TGTGCCAGCAGAGAGATCCCCACAGATACGCAGTATTTT | CASREIPTDTQYF
TRBJ1-2 | few | TRBV27 | - | TGTGCCAGCAGTTTAAGTCGGTATAGCGATGGCTACACCTTC | CASSLSRYSDGYTF